Below, 20 T cell receptor beta chains from the same sample are listed, as sequenced in a study of blood T cell repertoires in COVID-19. Profiled with immunoSEQ multiplex PCR; TCRdb holds only in-frame clones, not every one. This table has 110,000 to 150,000 clones, 65% to 80% appearing once. Sequencing used peripheral blood. These TCRs come from a man in his 60s with acute or convalescent COVID-19.

The rearrangement uses TRBV24-1 and TRBJ2-7; D not certain. This CDR3 has 12 amino acids. Deletions cut 5 bases from V and 4 bases from J, with 8 bases between. Germline V lookup: CDR1 KGHDR, CDR2 SFDVKD. The CDR3 bases are TGTGCCACCAGTGGTAACGGTTACGAGCAGTACTTC. Its translation is CATSGNGYEQYF.

This clone was seen only once. The CDR3 DNA reads TGTGCCACCTCGGGGACTAGCCACAATCAGCCCCAGCATTTT. Encoded protein: CATSGTSHNQPQHF. V gene TRBV24-1 combines with J gene TRBJ1-5; TRBD1 is a possible D gene (5 bases). From germline, CDR1 is KGHDR and CDR2 SFDVKD. There are 14 residues in the CDR3. Trimming removed 9 bases from V and 3 bases from J, with 14 bases in between.

V usage is TRBV15 and J usage is TRBJ2-1; 10 nucleotides line up with TRBD2. CDR1 is LNHNV and CDR2 is YYDKDF in the germline V gene (reference sequence). CDR3 size: 16 residues. V lost 1 base to trimming and J lost 6 bases; unmatched junction nucleotides: 6. CDR3 sequence: CATSRVIRTSGNEQFF. The CDR3 DNA follows: TGTGCCACCAGCAGAGTGATCAGGACTAGCGGCAATGAGCAGTTCTTC.

The chain is built from TRBV13 and TRBJ2-7; D is possibly TRBD1 (6 bases). This CDR3 region has 14 residues. CDR1 and CDR2 from the germline V gene are PRHDT and FYEKMQ (reference sequence). Trimming removed 4 bases from V and 7 bases from J, with 17 bases in between. CDR3 nucleotide sequence: TGTGCCAGCAGCTCGCAGGGGCAACTGGGGGAGCAGTACTTC. Translating it yields CASSSQGQLGEQYF.

Concerning this clone itself: Other DNA sequences in the same sample also yield this CDR3. The chain has TRBV5-1 and TRBJ1-1; TRBD1 matches 7 bases. CDR3 length: 14 residues. The trim removed 0 bases at V and 2 bases at J, leaving 1 base unmatched. Germline CDR1 SGHRS, CDR2 YFSETQ. The CDR3 nucleotides are TGCGCCAGCAGCTTGGACAGGGGAAACACTGAAGCTTTCTTT. It yields the protein CASSLDRGNTEAFF.

CDR3 loop: CASSYPTGSNQPQHF. The CDR3 region has the DNA TGTGCCAGCAGTTACCCGACAGGGAGCAATCAGCCCCAGCATTTT. The V gene is TRBV6-5, the J gene TRBJ1-5, with 7 bases lining up with TRBD1. The CDR3 contains 15 residues. V lost 2 bases and J lost 1; bases outside the gene matches: 2. Per the germline V gene, CDR1 is MNHEY and CDR2 is SVGAGI.

This rearrangement joins TRBV6-6 to TRBJ2-3; the D gene is possibly TRBD2 (5 bases). V was cut by 7 bases and J by 8 bases, with 16 bases left in between. Per germline, CDR1 MNHNY and CDR2 SVGAGI (reference sequence). The CDR3 has 13 residues. The CDR3 is CASTPSVRGTQYF. In nucleotides, the CDR3 is TGTGCCAGCACCCCCTCGGTCCGGGGTACGCAGTATTTT.

The DNA for the CDR3 is TGTGCCAGCAGCGTACGGTCCCTCGGGGTCATCACCGGGGAGCTGTTTTTT. Its protein product is CASSVRSLGVITGELFF. The chain employs TRBV9 and TRBJ2-2; D may be TRBD2 (5 bases). The CDR3 contains 17 residues. The V and J ends lost 1 base and 4 bases respectively, with 17 bases between them. From germline, CDR1 is SGDLS and CDR2 YYNGEE.

The rearrangement links TRBV2 to TRBJ2-1; no definite D call. Germline-derived CDR1 and CDR2 are SNHLY and FYNNEI. V dropped 6 bases and J dropped 4 bases, with 10 bases sitting between them. The CDR3 covers 13 residues. The CDR3 sequence: CASRRPLYNEQFF. The CDR3 bases are TGTGCCAGCAGGAGGCCCCTGTACAATGAGCAGTTCTTC.

In its sample, this clone was seen once. The chain carries TRBV20-1 and TRBJ2-3; D remains unclear. The V and J ends lost 1 base and 8 bases respectively, with 7 bases between them. This CDR3 region has 11 residues. The germline V gene has CDR1 DFQATT and CDR2 SNEGSKA (reference sequence). DNA for the CDR3: TGCAGTGCTAGAGCCAACGGTACGCAGTATTTT. This encodes CSARANGTQYF.

The chain carries TRBV6-2 or TRBV6-3 and TRBJ2-2; TRBD2 aligns across 9 bases. CDR1 and CDR2 (germline): MNHEY, SVGEGT. V was clipped by 2 bases and J by 4 bases; unmatched bases: 2. This CDR3 has 15 amino acids. For the CDR3, the DNA is TGTGCCAGCAGTTACGTAGCGGGAGTCACCGGGGAGCTGTTTTTT. The encoded protein is CASSYVAGVTGELFF.

The chain couples TRBV18 to TRBJ2-3; perhaps TRBD1 as D (5 bases). The germline V gene has CDR1 KGHSH and CDR2 LQKENI. The CDR3 covers 13 residues. Deletions cut 5 bases from V and 11 bases from J, with 17 bases between. The CDR3 DNA reads as TGTGCCAGCTCAGAAATGGACCAGGGAAGGCAGTATTTT. It yields the protein CASSEMDQGRQYF.

V usage is TRBV3-1 (or the pseudogene TRBV3-2) and J usage is TRBJ1-2; D gene unclear. The ends were cut back, 1 base at V and 4 bases at J, with 10 bases in the middle. Germline V gene lookup returns CDR1 LGHDT and CDR2 YNNKEL (reference sequence). This CDR3 has 14 residues. The CDR3 bases are TGTGCCAGCAGCCAAGCTGCGCGGCCCTATGGCTACACCTTC. Its protein product is CASSQAARPYGYTF.

Written as DNA, the CDR3 is TGTGCCAGCATGGGGGGGTTGGGGGTGATTGAAGCTTTCTTT. Translating it yields CASMGGLGVIEAFF. This chain links TRBV2 with TRBJ1-1; D is possibly TRBD1 (5 bases). V lost 7 bases and J 7 bases, leaving 19 bases between the germline ends. Germline V gene lookup returns CDR1 SNHLY and CDR2 FYNNEI. There are 14 residues in the CDR3.

A single count supports this clone. This chain connects TRBV5-5 to TRBJ2-7, with D hard to call. CDR1 SGHKS and CDR2 YYEKEE come from the germline V gene (reference sequence). The length of the CDR3 is 13 residues. V was pared by 0 bases and J by 6 bases, with 10 bases between. The CDR3 DNA reads as TGTGCCAGCAGCTTGGTGGTCGCGTCCGAGCAGTACTTC. This translates into CASSLVVASEQYF.

The chain links TRBV9 to TRBJ2-3; D perhaps matches TRBD2 (5 bases). The length of the CDR3 is 16 residues. Germline CDR1 is SGDLS and CDR2 is YYNGEE. The ends were cut back, 0 bases at V and 1 base at J, with 12 bases in the middle. The CDR3 bases are TGTGCCAGCAGCGTAGAAGGGTACGGGGGCACAGATACGCAGTATTTT. Encoded protein: CASSVEGYGGTDTQYF.

This clone was counted between two and nine times. This chain links TRBV6-5 with TRBJ2-1; 7 nucleotides agree with TRBD1. The CDR3 extends over 14 amino acids. The germline V gene has CDR1 MNHEY and CDR2 SVGAGI. The trim removed 6 bases at V and 8 bases at J, leaving 10 bases unmatched. CDR3 residues: CASRLRTGFHEQFF. The CDR3 DNA reads TGTGCCAGCAGATTAAGGACAGGATTCCATGAGCAGTTCTTC.

This chain uses TRBV18 with TRBJ2-5, with TRBD2 matching over 13 bases. The length of the CDR3 is 16 residues. The V gene's germline CDR1 is KGHSH and CDR2 LQKENI. V gave up 5 bases and J gave up 4 bases; unmatched junction bases: 7. CDR3: CASSSGLAGNLETQYF. In DNA form, the CDR3 reads TGTGCCAGCTCATCGGGACTAGCGGGAAATCTAGAGACCCAGTACTTC.

The chain couples TRBV4-1 to TRBJ2-7, with 10 bases aligning to TRBD1. The CDR3 has 16 amino acids. The germline CDR1 and CDR2 sequences are MGHRA and YSYEKL. The V segment lost 0 bases and the J segment 4 bases; nucleotides outside the gene matches: 6. The CDR3 region has the DNA TGCGCCAGCAGCCAAGATGGGGGACAGGGGAATTACGAGCAGTACTTC. Protein sequence: CASSQDGGQGNYEQYF.

V and J are TRBV25-1 and TRBJ1-3; the D is unclear. CDR3 size: 15 residues. Deletions cut 4 bases from V and 0 bases from J, with 10 bases between. Looked up from germline, CDR1 is MGHDK and CDR2 is SYGVNS. DNA for the CDR3: TGTGCCAGCAGTGCGATCGAGAGCTCTGGAAACACCATATATTTT. The encoded protein is CASSAIESSGNTIYF.